The sequence of this T cell receptor (beta chain) was determined in a study of blood T cells in healthy people across ages. Overall study results and limits: Strongly correlated with naive T cell percentage was TCR beta diversity.

Per-sample yields of isolated PBMCs were at least 7 million. In this sample, this clonotype turned up a few times. Its target is unknown. Primers used in a second PCR of about 7 to 12 cycles were a sample-barcoded 5' primer and a J-beta primer mix. Using its own MiXCR run on the 5' RACE reads, TCRdb lists one record per CDR3 protein. The data contain approximately 810,000 distinct CDR3 sequences, more than 25% of them singletons. CDR1 is LGHNA and CDR2 is YSLEER in the germline V gene. V was pared by 0 bases and J by 4 bases, with 12 bases between. The CDR3 runs 15 residues. This rearrangement joins TRBV4-3 to TRBJ1-1; the D gene is possibly TRBD1 (5 bases). The sequenced sample was blood. This TCR derives from a woman of 80 years or more in good health. The CDR3 is CASSQDSQGFTEAFF. The CDR3 DNA follows: TGCGCCAGCAGCCAAGACTCCCAGGGATTCACTGAAGCTTTCTTT.